Included here is one T cell receptor beta chain sequence, with context. Measured with immunoSEQ multiplex PCR; TCRdb has only the in-frame clones, and not every one. This table has about 200,000 clones, roughly 84% appearing once. This entry belongs to a study of blood T cell repertoires in COVID-19. Germline CDR1 and CDR2: SGHRS and YFSETQ. V gave up 3 bases and J gave up 6 bases, with 22 bases separating them. The CDR3 runs 16 residues. This chain uses TRBV5-1 with TRBJ2-7; D might be TRBD1 (7 bases). The TCR was taken from a human donor in a cohort sampled during active COVID-19. The sequenced material came from peripheral blood. The CDR3 region has the DNA TGCGCCAGCAGCTCCACTGGCGGGACAGTTACGCGCGAGCAGTACTTC. Translation: CASSSTGGTVTREQYF.